The 9 T cell receptor beta chains below all came from one sample that was sequenced in a study of T cell changes during pregnancy in multiple sclerosis. The assay was immunoSEQ multiplex PCR, and TCRdb's table has in-frame clones only and misses some. The table shows just over 80,000 clones, with about 95% occurring only once. The sequencing here drew on peripheral blood, taken in the second trimester of pregnancy. The receptors were sampled from a female donor with multiple sclerosis, enrolled in a pregnancy study.

The rearrangement joins TRBV7-8 to TRBJ2-5, with 7 bases fitting TRBD2. Germline CDR1 and CDR2: SGHVS and FQNEAQ. V lost 6 bases to trimming and J lost 4 bases; unmatched junction nucleotides: 11. The CDR3 totals 15 residues. The CDR3 DNA reads TGTGCCAGCAGTTATTACTGGGAGGGAGGAGAGACCCAGTACTTC. Protein: CASSYYWEGGETQYF.

This clone was recorded a few times. The rearrangement uses TRBV4-2 and TRBJ1-1, with 10 nucleotides matching TRBD1. Germline V gene sequence: CDR1 LGHNA, CDR2 YNFKEQ. This CDR3 region has 15 residues. J was trimmed by 4 bases and V by 1 base; bases with no gene match: 3. CDR3 in DNA: TGTGCCAGCAGCCAAGCCAGGACAGGGGGCACTGAAGCTTTCTTT. This sequence encodes CASSQARTGGTEAFF.

This sequence joins TRBV30 and TRBJ2-5; TRBD2 matches at 15 bases. The CDR3 contains 15 residues. CDR1 is GTSNPN, CDR2 SVGIG, per germline (reference sequence). The V gene end was trimmed by 3 bases and the J gene end by 5 bases; junction bases not matched to a gene: 4. The CDR3 sequence: CAWSGLAGGRETQYF. Written as DNA, the CDR3 is TGTGCCTGGAGCGGACTAGCGGGAGGGCGGGAGACCCAGTACTTC.

J is TRBJ2-1 and V is TRBV19; 7 positions match TRBD1. Germline V gives CDR1 LNHDA, CDR2 SQIVND (reference sequence). This CDR3 has 15 residues. V was pared by 7 bases and J by 2 bases, with 8 bases of the junction left unmatched. The CDR3 DNA is TGTGCCAGTAACCCTCGACAGGGTGCCTACAATGAGCAGTTCTTC. This translates into CASNPRQGAYNEQFF.

V gene TRBV4-1 combines with J gene TRBJ2-3; 12 bases are shared with TRBD2. The CDR3 loop spans 18 amino acids. Germline-derived CDR1 and CDR2 are MGHRA and YSYEKL. The junction had 7 bases not matched to a gene; V was cut back by 3 bases and J by 0 bases. The CDR3, as DNA: TGCGCCAGCAGCCAGCTAGCGGGAGGGGAAGGAAGCACAGATACGCAGTATTTT. Protein: CASSQLAGGEGSTDTQYF.

The chain joins TRBV19 to TRBJ1-1; D gene unclear. This CDR3 has 16 residues. Per germline, CDR1 LNHDA and CDR2 SQIVND (reference sequence). V lost 3 bases to trimming and J lost 0 bases, with 14 bases between them. This CDR3 is CASSMQSSDMNTEAFF. The CDR3 DNA reads as TGTGCCAGTAGTATGCAAAGTAGCGATATGAACACTGAAGCTTTCTTT.

V usage is TRBV11-3 and J usage is TRBJ2-5; D is uncertain. The germline gives CDR1 SGHNT, CDR2 YENEEA. There are 13 residues in the CDR3. V was trimmed by 3 bases and J by 0 bases, leaving 5 bases between them. CDR3 amino acids: CASSLTYQETQYF. For the CDR3, the DNA is TGTGCCAGCAGCTTGACATACCAAGAGACCCAGTACTTC. Full variable domain (rest looked up from reference TRBV11-3 and TRBJ2-5): EAGVVQSPRYKIIEKKQPVAFWCNPISGHNTLYWYLQNLGQGPELLIRYENEEAVDDSQLPKDRFSAERLKGVDSTLKIQPAELGDSAVYLCASSLTYQETQYFGPGTRLLVL.

This chain joins TRBV5-4 and TRBJ1-1, with D perhaps matching TRBD1 (6 bases). V lost 5 bases and J lost 6, with 17 bases in between. The CDR3 totals 14 residues. The germline gives CDR1 SGHNT, CDR2 YYREEE (reference sequence). The CDR3 nucleotides are TGTGCCAGCAGGCCACAGGGAAGTGGCGCTGAAGCTTTCTTT. Its translation: CASRPQGSGAEAFF.

The rearrangement joins TRBV4-1 to TRBJ1-4; no definite D call. Germline V gene lookup returns CDR1 MGHRA and CDR2 YSYEKL. The CDR3 has 13 residues. With 3 bases removed from V and 8 bases from J, the gap between germline ends came to 10 bases. This CDR3 is CASSQMGREKLFF. For the CDR3, the DNA is TGCGCCAGCAGCCAGATGGGCAGGGAAAAACTGTTTTTT.